Presented here are 8 T cell receptor beta chains from one specimen sequenced in a study of neurological immune-mediated disorders. A single record per CDR3 protein comes from TCRdb applying MiXCR to the 5' RACE reads. Here the sample spans under 40,000 distinct CDR3 sequences, roughly an eighth being singletons. Sequencing was done on a sample of PBMCs. The receptors were gathered from a woman aged 45-65 years with HTLV-1-associated myelopathy (HAM/TSP).

The rearrangement uses TRBV9 and TRBJ2-1; D is uncertain. Germline V gene lookup returns CDR1 SGDLS and CDR2 YYNGEE. The V and J ends lost 5 bases and 0 bases respectively, with 12 bases between them. CDR3 size: 15 residues. The CDR3 loop is CASRESVTSYNEQFF. The CDR3 nucleotides read TGTGCCAGCAGAGAGTCCGTGACCTCCTACAATGAGCAGTTCTTC.

Ten or more counts support this clonotype. The V and J genes are TRBV20-1 and TRBJ2-4; the match to TRBD1 covers 8 bases. The ends lost 7 bases at V and 9 bases at J; junction bases unmatched: 8. The germline V gene encodes CDR1 DFQATT and CDR2 SNEGSKA (reference sequence). CDR3 length: 12 residues. CDR3 DNA sequence: TGCAGTGGGGTTACAGGGGGTCCCATTCAGTACTTC. Protein product: CSGVTGGPIQYF.

This clonotype was counted many times. The chain links TRBV10-3 to TRBJ1-2; 9 positions agree with TRBD1. In germline, CDR1 is ENHRY, CDR2 SYGVKD. This CDR3 comprises 15 residues. J lost 6 bases, V lost 7 bases, and 12 bases had no gene match. In DNA form, the CDR3 reads TGTGCCATCAAATTGGGACAGGGCCCAACCCATGGCTACACCTTC. Amino acids: CAIKLGQGPTHGYTF.

In this sample, this clonotype turned up many times. This rearrangement joins TRBV12-3 or TRBV12-4 to TRBJ2-1; 13 bases match TRBD2. The CDR3 has 17 amino acids. Trimming cost V 6 bases and J 8 bases; bases outside gene matches: 13. The CDR3 coding sequence is TGTGCCAGCAGGTTAAGCGGCACTAGCGGGGGGGCGTATGAGCAGTTCTTC. Translation gives CASRLSGTSGGAYEQFF.

This clonotype has ten or more counts. The rearrangement links TRBV10-2 to TRBJ1-2, with 10 nucleotides matching TRBD1. Trimming cost V 5 bases and J 4 bases; bases outside gene matches: 7. This CDR3 is 15 amino acids long. In germline, CDR1 is WSHSY, CDR2 SAAADI. CDR3 sequence reads: CASSPGTGVVYGYTF. The DNA for the CDR3 is TGCGCCAGCAGTCCCGGGACAGGGGTGGTCTATGGCTACACCTTC.

This clonotype was observed at least ten times. CDR3 amino acids: CASSYGTISGNTIYF. The CDR3 bases are TGTGCCAGCAGCTACGGGACCATCTCTGGAAACACCATATATTTT. This chain joins TRBV7-9 and TRBJ1-3; possibly TRBD1 for D (5 bases). V lost 4 bases and J 0 bases, leaving 10 bases between the germline ends. The germline CDR1 and CDR2 sequences are SEHNR and FQNEAQ (reference sequence). The CDR3 length is 15 residues.

This clonotype has a count of ten or more. The genes are TRBV18 and TRBJ2-2; D is unresolved. Deletions cut 3 bases from V and 7 bases from J, with 9 bases between. Germline values: CDR1 KGHSH, CDR2 LQKENI. CDR3 size: 13 residues. CDR3 in amino acids: CASSPQEIGELFF. As DNA, the CDR3 is TGTGCCAGCTCACCGCAGGAAATCGGGGAGCTGTTTTTT. Based on the CDR3 plus reference TRBV18 and TRBJ2-2, the full variable domain is NAGVMQNPRHLVRRRGQEARLRCSPMKGHSHVYWYRQLPEEGLKFMVYLQKENIIDESGMPKERFSAEFPKEGPSILRIQQVVRGDSAAYFCASSPQEIGELFFGEGSRLTVL.

On this clonotype: A single base separates this from a much larger clone, so it may be a read error. As DNA, the CDR3 is TGCGCCAGCAGCTGGGATACCCCCGGTGGGAATCAGCCCCAGCATTTT. This codes for CASSWDTPGGNQPQHF. The chain combines TRBV5-1 with TRBJ1-5; D is uncertain. The CDR3 has 16 residues. The germline CDR1 and CDR2 sequences are SGHRS and YFSETQ. V was shortened by 3 bases and J by 4 bases, with 17 bases between the two germline ends.